This TCR beta chain was sequenced during a study of Tregs in tolerant kidney transplant recipients. To note about this clone: The CDR3 is cut off 3 residues early in the read; its end comes from the germline J gene.

The ends lost 4 bases at V and 1 base at J; junction bases unmatched: 1. The CDR3 runs to 15 residues. The V gene's germline CDR1 is SGHNT and CDR2 YYREEE (reference sequence). Mixed chimerism was transient after nonmyeloablative marrow transplants from related graft donors. Assay used: immunoSEQ multiplex PCR; TCRdb lists only in-frame clones, some missing. The listing records more than 11,000 clones. This TCR came from a human patient who received a combined kidney and bone marrow transplant. Among the T cells, some may be from the graft donor. V and J are TRBV5-4 and TRBJ2-5; 13 bases match TRBD2. This specimen consisted of CD8+ T cells from blood (PBMCs), obtained 6 months after the transplant. The sequenced CDR3 bases are TGTGCCAGCAGCCGACTAGCGGGGGGCCAAGAGACC. It encodes CASSRLAGGQET. In full, the CDR3 reads CASSRLAGGQETQYF.